Below are 27 T cell receptor beta chains sequenced from a single sample in a study of CD8+ T cells in alopecia areata. The treatment: oral pan-JAK inhibitor, 5-10 mg twice daily. RNA extraction and reverse transcription yielded cDNA as sequencing template. Produced via immunoSEQ multiplex PCR; TCRdb's table is partial and in-frame only. Here the sample spans about 94,000 clones, just over 70% being singletons. The input for sequencing was CD8+ T cells sorted from blood, taken at roughly week 45, from a patient treated with tofacitinib. These receptors were taken from a human donor with alopecia areata.

The chain is built from TRBV30 and TRBJ2-3, with 10 positions matching TRBD2. CDR3 length: 16 amino acids. J was trimmed by 6 bases and V by 2 bases; bases with no gene match: 11. CDR1 and CDR2 (germline): GTSNPN, SVGIG (reference sequence). CDR3 sequence: CAWSPPPAGGPDTQYF. The CDR3 region has the DNA TGTGCCTGGAGTCCCCCCCCAGCGGGGGGGCCGGATACGCAGTATTTT.

V is TRBV5-8 and J is TRBJ2-7; 9 bases agree with TRBD1. Trimming cost V 3 bases and J 1 base; bases outside gene matches: 2. The CDR3 has 14 residues. Per the germline V gene, CDR1 is SGHTS and CDR2 is YDEGEE. CDR3 amino acids: CASSWGTGSYEQYF. CDR3 nucleotides: TGTGCCAGCAGCTGGGGGACAGGGTCCTACGAGCAGTACTTC.

V and J are TRBV27 and TRBJ2-7; 9 positions match TRBD1. This CDR3 has 14 amino acids. CDR1 and CDR2 (germline): MNHEY, SMNVEV (reference sequence). The V and J ends lost 2 bases and 2 bases, in that order; junction bases with no gene match: 1. Here the CDR3 reads CASSLDRGAYEQYF. The CDR3 DNA reads TGTGCCAGCAGTTTAGACAGGGGGGCCTACGAGCAGTACTTC.

This chain uses TRBV2 with TRBJ1-5; D uncertain. Germline CDR1 is SNHLY and CDR2 is FYNNEI. This CDR3 has 14 amino acids. V was shortened by 7 bases and J by 0 bases, with 10 bases between the two germline ends. The chain's CDR3 is CASTSGNSNQPQHF. CDR3 sequence (DNA): TGTGCCAGCACTTCCGGGAATAGCAATCAGCCCCAGCATTTT.

This chain joins TRBV6-1 and TRBJ2-1, with D possibly matching TRBD2 (5 bases). This CDR3 has 15 amino acids. In germline, CDR1 is MNHNS, CDR2 SASEGT. Trimming removed 4 bases at V and 7 bases at J, with 17 bases between. The CDR3 region has the DNA TGTGCCAGCAGTGTTCGCACCCAAACGGGGAATGAGCAGTTCTTC. It specifies CASSVRTQTGNEQFF.

This chain connects TRBV9 to TRBJ2-2; 8 bases fit TRBD1. Unmatched junction bases numbered 9, after V lost 4 bases and J lost 1 base. The CDR3 extends over 17 amino acids. Germline values: CDR1 SGDLS, CDR2 YYNGEE. The CDR3 DNA reads TGTGCCAGCAGCCCACCCAGGGACAGGAGGAACACCGGGGAGCTGTTTTTT. Amino acids: CASSPPRDRRNTGELFF.

The CDR3 region is CASSQPGSYNEQFF. CDR3 sequence (DNA): TGTGCCAGCAGCCAACCGGGGAGCTACAATGAGCAGTTCTTC. The rearrangement uses TRBV4-2 and TRBJ2-1, with a tentative D call TRBD2 (5 bases). V was clipped by 2 bases and J by 3 bases, with 8 bases between them. The CDR3 loop spans 14 amino acids. The germline V gene encodes CDR1 LGHNA and CDR2 YNFKEQ.

This clone has just a few counts. This chain joins TRBV7-2 and TRBJ1-1; unclear D gene. The germline V gene encodes CDR1 SGHTA and CDR2 FQGNSA. The CDR3 spans 14 residues. With 1 base removed from V and 7 bases from J, the gap between germline ends came to 13 bases. As DNA, the CDR3 is TGTGCCAGCAGCTTAGATAGAGGGCGAGGTGAAGCTTTCTTT. Amino acid sequence: CASSLDRGRGEAFF.

The chain couples TRBV2 to TRBJ1-5; D unclear. Trimming took off 6 bases at V and 2 bases at J, with 8 bases between the two ends. Germline V CDR1 and CDR2: SNHLY, FYNNEI. The CDR3 totals 13 residues. The CDR3 coding sequence is TGTGCCAGCAGGGCGTTTCGCAATCAGCCCCAGCATTTT. Its translation: CASRAFRNQPQHF.

The chain is built from TRBV20-1 and TRBJ2-7; D unclear. Germline V gene sequence: CDR1 DFQATT, CDR2 SNEGSKA (reference sequence). The CDR3 runs 11 residues. V was shortened by 5 bases and J by 3 bases, with 8 bases between the two germline ends. The CDR3 region has the DNA TGCAGTGCTCCAGACGGCTACGAGCAGTACTTC. As protein: CSAPDGYEQYF.

This chain uses TRBV20-1 with TRBJ1-1; D is unresolved. Trimming left V 0 bases short and J 6 bases short, with 5 bases between. The CDR3 extends over 11 amino acids. The germline V gene has CDR1 DFQATT and CDR2 SNEGSKA (reference sequence). This chain's CDR3 is CSARDQSEAFF. Written as DNA, the CDR3 is TGCAGTGCTAGAGATCAATCTGAAGCTTTCTTT.

CDR3 protein: CASSQGRYTEAFF. The CDR3 DNA follows: TGCGCCAGCAGCCAAGGACGGTACACTGAAGCTTTCTTT. V and J are TRBV4-3 and TRBJ1-1; D is uncertain. The germline V gene has CDR1 LGHNA and CDR2 YSLEER. Trimming removed 1 base at V and 3 bases at J, with 6 bases between. The CDR3 has 13 amino acids.

The CDR3 region is CASSLGAGTPHEQFF. The CDR3 DNA reads as TGTGCCAGCAGCTTGGGTGCAGGGACCCCTCATGAGCAGTTCTTC. V gene TRBV5-6 combines with J gene TRBJ2-1, with D possibly called TRBD1 or TRBD2 (5 bases each). The length of the CDR3 is 15 residues. The V and J ends lost 0 bases and 8 bases respectively, with 15 bases between them. The germline gives CDR1 SGHDT, CDR2 YYEEEE.

In the case of this clone: At the DNA level, this CDR3 is encoded by other sequences in the same sample as well. J is TRBJ2-7 and V is TRBV2; 8 bases align to TRBD1. The V gene's germline CDR1 is SNHLY and CDR2 FYNNEI. V shed 1 base, J shed 4 bases, and the junction held 3 bases outside the gene matches. The CDR3 contains 14 residues. The CDR3 nucleotides read TGTGCCAGCAGTGAAGACAGGGGGTCTTACGAGCAGTACTTC. Its translation is CASSEDRGSYEQYF.

This clone has just a few counts. This rearrangement joins TRBV13 to TRBJ2-7; possibly TRBD1 for D (6 bases). CDR1 and CDR2 from the germline V gene are PRHDT and FYEKMQ (reference sequence). The ends were cut back, 5 bases at V and 0 bases at J, with 11 bases in the middle. There are 14 residues in the CDR3. The DNA of the CDR3 is TGTGCCAGCAGCCCCGACAGGAACTCCTACGAGCAGTACTTC. This translates into CASSPDRNSYEQYF.

The chain carries TRBV29-1 and TRBJ2-1, with D unresolved. Trimming removed 3 bases from V and 0 bases from J, with 9 bases in between. The CDR3 runs 14 residues. Germline lookup yields CDR1 SQVTM and CDR2 ANQGSEA. The CDR3, as DNA: TGCAGCGTTGATATTGCAGGCTCCTACAATGAGCAGTTCTTC. This gives the protein CSVDIAGSYNEQFF.

The chain is built from TRBV29-1 and TRBJ2-7; D not certain. Germline V gene lookup returns CDR1 SQVTM and CDR2 ANQGSEA. Trimming took off 4 bases at V and 3 bases at J, with 7 bases between the two ends. This CDR3 contains 11 residues. CDR3 in DNA: TGCAGCGTTGTATCAGGCTACGAGCAGTACTTC. Translation gives CSVVSGYEQYF.

This clone has more than one count but fewer than ten. The rearrangement links TRBV7-8 to TRBJ2-7; 10 nucleotides line up with TRBD1. Germline CDR1 and CDR2: SGHVS and FQNEAQ. The CDR3 covers 16 residues. The V and J ends lost 3 bases and 7 bases, in that order; junction bases with no gene match: 12. The DNA of the CDR3 is TGTGCCAGCAGCTTCCCGCGCCGGGACAGGGGAATAGAGCAGTACTTC. The encoded protein is CASSFPRRDRGIEQYF. The variable domain in full, with the rest retrieved from reference TRBV7-8 and TRBJ2-7, is GAGVSQSPRYKVAKRGQDVALRCDPISGHVSLFWYQQALGQGPEFLTYFQNEAQLDKSGLPSDRFFAERPEGSVSTLKIQRTQQEDSAVYLCASSFPRRDRGIEQYFGPGTRLTVT.

This clone was seen more than once but under ten times. The rearrangement links TRBV4-3 to TRBJ1-2; D uncertain. The CDR3 spans 15 residues. Trimming took 0 bases from V and 0 from J, leaving 8 bases between them. Germline values: CDR1 LGHNA, CDR2 YSLEER. The CDR3: CASSQDKNPNYGYTF. CDR3 bases: TGCGCCAGCAGCCAAGATAAAAACCCTAACTATGGCTACACCTTC.

V and J are TRBV11-2 and TRBJ2-1; 10 bases align to TRBD2. The V gene end was trimmed by 4 bases and the J gene end by 3 bases; junction bases not matched to a gene: 9. The CDR3 extends over 17 amino acids. CDR1 and CDR2 (germline): SGHAT, FQNNGV. This CDR3 reads CASSSKDLAGDYNEQFF. Here the CDR3 DNA reads TGTGCCAGCAGCTCCAAGGACCTAGCGGGGGACTACAATGAGCAGTTCTTC.

This rearrangement joins TRBV6-5 to TRBJ2-4, with a weak D call TRBD2 (6 bases). The CDR3 spans 16 residues. The V gene's germline CDR1 is MNHEY and CDR2 SVGAGI. Trimming removed 0 bases from V and 0 bases from J, with 9 bases in between. The CDR3 loop reads CASSYSIGGAKNIQYF. The CDR3, as DNA: TGTGCCAGCAGTTACTCGATCGGGGGAGCCAAAAACATTCAGTACTTC.

The chain links TRBV7-2 to TRBJ2-3, with a possible D match to TRBD2 (5 bases). The length of the CDR3 is 15 residues. Germline assignment: CDR1 SGHTA and CDR2 FQGNSA. V was pared by 5 bases and J by 4 bases, with 16 bases between. CDR3 nucleotides: TGTGCCAGCAGCCCCCAGGATAGAGCGGCAGATACGCAGTATTTT. It is translated as CASSPQDRAADTQYF.

The chain uses TRBV30 and TRBJ2-1, with 9 bases identical to TRBD2. This CDR3 is 15 amino acids long. J gave up 5 bases and V 0 bases, and 5 bases lay outside the gene matches. From germline, CDR1 is GTSNPN and CDR2 SVGIG (reference sequence). CDR3 nucleotide sequence: TGTGCCTGGAGTGTATTGGCTAGCGGGGACAATGAGCAGTTCTTC. Its protein product is CAWSVLASGDNEQFF. Full variable domain (outside the CDR3, taken from reference TRBV30 and TRBJ2-1): SQTIHQWPATLVQPVGSPLSLECTVEGTSNPNLYWYRQAAGRGLQLLFYSVGIGQISSEVPQNLSASRPQDRQFILSSKKLLLSDSGFYLCAWSVLASGDNEQFFGPGTRLTVL.

The CDR3 coding sequence is TGTGCCAGCCCGACGCGACTGTTTTTT. Its translation: CASPTRLFF. The chain is built from TRBV6-5 and TRBJ1-4; D is uncertain. This CDR3 has 9 amino acids. Looked up from germline, CDR1 is MNHEY and CDR2 is SVGAGI. The ends were cut back, 8 bases at V and 13 bases at J, with 8 bases in the middle.

This sequence joins TRBV11-2 and TRBJ2-7; D tentatively reads TRBD1 or TRBD2 (5 bases each). In germline, CDR1 is SGHAT, CDR2 FQNNGV. V was pared by 0 bases and J by 1 base, with 16 bases between. The CDR3 totals 17 residues. CDR3 in amino acids: CASSLEPWGRKSYEQYF. CDR3 nucleotides: TGTGCCAGCAGCTTAGAGCCTTGGGGGAGAAAGTCCTACGAGCAGTACTTC.

The chain has TRBV11-2 and TRBJ2-7; D remains ambiguous. Germline V CDR1 and CDR2: SGHAT, FQNNGV. CDR3 size: 11 residues. V lost 5 bases to trimming and J lost 2 bases, with 4 bases between them. This CDR3 is CASSAPYEQYF. The CDR3 DNA follows: TGTGCCAGCAGCGCCCCCTACGAGCAGTACTTC.

V gene TRBV5-6 combines with J gene TRBJ2-2, with no clear D. The CDR3 runs 16 residues. The germline CDR1 and CDR2 sequences are SGHDT and YYEEEE. Trimming took off 2 bases at V and 3 bases at J, with 14 bases between the two ends. CDR3 sequence: CASSFQRDGHTGELFF. The CDR3 DNA reads as TGTGCCAGCAGCTTTCAACGAGACGGACACACCGGGGAGCTGTTTTTT.